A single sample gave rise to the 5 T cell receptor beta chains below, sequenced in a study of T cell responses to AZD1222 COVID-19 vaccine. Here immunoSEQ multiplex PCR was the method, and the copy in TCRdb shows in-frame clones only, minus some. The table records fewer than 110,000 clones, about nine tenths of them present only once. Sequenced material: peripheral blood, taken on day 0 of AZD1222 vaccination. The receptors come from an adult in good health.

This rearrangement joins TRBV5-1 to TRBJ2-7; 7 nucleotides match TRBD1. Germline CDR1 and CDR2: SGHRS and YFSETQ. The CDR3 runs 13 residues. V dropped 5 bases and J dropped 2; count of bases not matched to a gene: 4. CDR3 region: CASSVDRAYEQYF. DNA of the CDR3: TGCGCCAGCAGTGTTGACAGGGCCTACGAGCAGTACTTC.

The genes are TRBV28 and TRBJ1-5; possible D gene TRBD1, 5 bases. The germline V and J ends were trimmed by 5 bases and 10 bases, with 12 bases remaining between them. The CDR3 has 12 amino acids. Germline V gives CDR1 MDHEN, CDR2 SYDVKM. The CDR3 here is CASSRRDGPQHF. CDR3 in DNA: TGTGCCAGCAGTCGTCGGGACGGTCCCCAGCATTTT.

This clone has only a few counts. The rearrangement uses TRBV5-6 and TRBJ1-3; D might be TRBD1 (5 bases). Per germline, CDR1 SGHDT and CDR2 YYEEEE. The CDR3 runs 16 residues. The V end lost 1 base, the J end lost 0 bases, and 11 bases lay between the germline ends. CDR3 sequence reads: CASSLQGASSGNTIYF. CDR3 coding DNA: TGTGCCAGCAGCTTGCAAGGGGCGAGCTCTGGAAACACCATATATTTT.

CDR3: CATSDVDRGYEQYF. The CDR3 nucleotides read TGTGCCACCAGTGATGTGGACAGGGGTTACGAGCAGTACTTC. This sequence joins TRBV24-1 and TRBJ2-7; 9 nucleotides line up with TRBD1. This CDR3 has 14 residues. Germline-derived CDR1 and CDR2 are KGHDR and SFDVKD. V trimming: 3 bases; J trimming: 4 bases; junction bases outside the gene matches: 3.

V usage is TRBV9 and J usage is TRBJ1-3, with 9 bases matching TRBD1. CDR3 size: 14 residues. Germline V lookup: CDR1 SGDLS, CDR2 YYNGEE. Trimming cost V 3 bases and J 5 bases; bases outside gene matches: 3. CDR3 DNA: TGTGCCAGCAGCGGACAGGGGGTCAGAAACACCATATATTTT. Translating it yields CASSGQGVRNTIYF.